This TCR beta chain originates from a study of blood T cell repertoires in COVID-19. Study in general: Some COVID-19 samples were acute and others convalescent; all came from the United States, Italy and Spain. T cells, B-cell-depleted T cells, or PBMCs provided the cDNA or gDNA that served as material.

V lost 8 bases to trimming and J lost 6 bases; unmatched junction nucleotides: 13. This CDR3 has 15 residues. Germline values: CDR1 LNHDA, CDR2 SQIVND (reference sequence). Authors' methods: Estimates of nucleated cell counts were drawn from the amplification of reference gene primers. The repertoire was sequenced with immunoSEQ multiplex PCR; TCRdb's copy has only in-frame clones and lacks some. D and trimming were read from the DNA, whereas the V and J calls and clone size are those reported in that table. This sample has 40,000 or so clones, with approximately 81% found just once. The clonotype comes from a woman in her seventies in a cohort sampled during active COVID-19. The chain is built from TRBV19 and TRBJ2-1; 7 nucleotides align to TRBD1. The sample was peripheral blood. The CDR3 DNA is TGTGCCAGTGGACCGGGTCAGGGGGTAAGCAATGAGCAGTTCTTC. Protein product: CASGPGQGVSNEQFF.